This entry lists 23 T cell receptor beta chains sequenced from one sample in a study of control samples from healthy donors and cancer patients. Measured with immunoSEQ multiplex PCR; TCRdb has only the in-frame clones, and not every one. This sample yields around 150,000 clones, of which 96% are seen a single time; under 1.2% belongs to the top ten. Sequenced input: blood. The receptors stem from a woman in her thirties in good health.

The CDR3 sequence is CASSLDPSGSGTDTQYF. CDR3 DNA sequence: TGCGCCAGCAGCTTGGATCCTAGCGGGAGTGGGACAGATACGCAGTATTTT. This sequence joins TRBV5-1 and TRBJ2-3, with 10 bases lining up with TRBD2. From germline, CDR1 is SGHRS and CDR2 YFSETQ. Trimming cost V 0 bases and J 3 bases; bases outside gene matches: 7. This CDR3 has 17 amino acids.

The rearrangement links TRBV5-1 to TRBJ1-1, with D possibly TRBD1 on 5 matching bases. Trimming cost V 1 base and J 5 bases, with 15 bases left between them. The CDR3 extends over 15 amino acids. Germline V lookup: CDR1 SGHRS, CDR2 YFSETQ. DNA of the CDR3: TGCGCCAGCAGCTTGCTTGGGGGTCTGGATACTGAAGCTTTCTTT. Its protein product is CASSLLGGLDTEAFF.

J is TRBJ2-5 and V is TRBV30; 9 nucleotides match TRBD2. Unmatched junction bases numbered 3, after V lost 8 bases and J lost 2 bases. The CDR3 extends over 12 amino acids. CDR1 GTSNPN and CDR2 SVGIG come from the germline V gene (reference sequence). CDR3 in amino acids: CALAGLQETQYF. The CDR3 nucleotides are TGTGCCCTAGCGGGGCTTCAAGAGACCCAGTACTTC. The full variable domain, with the rest looked up from reference TRBV30 and TRBJ2-5, is SQTIHQWPATLVQPVGSPLSLECTVEGTSNPNLYWYRQAAGRGLQLLFYSVGIGQISSEVPQNLSASRPQDRQFILSSKKLLLSDSGFYLCALAGLQETQYFGPGTRLLVL.

A single count supports this clone. The chain is built from TRBV2 and TRBJ1-1; D not resolved. Germline V lookup: CDR1 SNHLY, CDR2 FYNNEI. Trimming removed 6 bases at V and 1 base at J, with 9 bases between. CDR3 length equals 13 residues. The CDR3 is CASSYQRNTEAFF. As DNA, the CDR3 is TGTGCCAGCAGCTACCAACGGAACACTGAAGCTTTCTTT.

The V gene is TRBV28, the J gene TRBJ1-2; 7 bases align to TRBD1. The CDR3 has 13 amino acids. The J segment lost 7 bases and the V segment lost 4 bases, leaving 6 bases of the junction unmatched. Germline V gene data show CDR1 as MDHEN and CDR2 as SYDVKM. The CDR3 DNA sequence: TGTGCCAGCAGTTCCCCCTCAGGGGGTGGCTACACCTTC. Translation: CASSSPSGGGYTF.

The gene calls are TRBV28 and TRBJ1-2; 9 nucleotides agree with TRBD1. J lost 5 bases, V lost 3 bases, and 10 bases had no gene match. Germline CDR1 MDHEN, CDR2 SYDVKM. The CDR3 contains 16 residues. CDR3 residues: CASSLPPLDRGYGYTF. CDR3 nucleotides: TGTGCCAGCAGTTTGCCCCCCCTCGACAGGGGGTATGGCTACACCTTC.

The chain combines TRBV18 with TRBJ2-7; 7 nucleotides agree with TRBD1. This CDR3 contains 14 residues. From germline, CDR1 is KGHSH and CDR2 LQKENI. V trimming: 5 bases; J trimming: 12 bases; junction bases outside the gene matches: 16. For the CDR3, the DNA is TGTGCCAGCTCAGATTCCCGGGACAGCCCACACAGGTACTTC. Its translation is CASSDSRDSPHRYF.

The chain is built from TRBV5-1 and TRBJ2-5; D may match TRBD1 or TRBD2 (6 bases each). Trimming pared 1 base from V and 5 bases from J, leaving 15 bases between. The CDR3 covers 15 residues. CDR1 and CDR2 from the germline V gene are SGHRS and YFSETQ. CDR3 sequence reads: CASSLSRGQGETQYF. In nucleotides, the CDR3 is TGCGCCAGCAGCTTGAGCCGGGGGCAAGGGGAGACCCAGTACTTC.

The V gene is TRBV10-3, the J gene TRBJ1-1; perhaps TRBD1 as D (5 bases). Trimming left V 9 bases short and J 4 bases short, with 12 bases between. From germline, CDR1 is ENHRY and CDR2 SYGVKD. The CDR3 runs to 12 residues. The CDR3 bases are TGTGCCATAGGAGGGGTTTCCACTGAAGCTTTCTTT. Amino acids: CAIGGVSTEAFF.

This chain connects TRBV6-6 to TRBJ2-3, with a possible D match to TRBD1 (5 bases). The CDR3 is made up of 14 amino acids. Germline CDR1 reads MNHNY; CDR2 reads SVGAGI (reference sequence). V gave up 0 bases and J gave up 2 bases, with 6 bases separating them. As DNA, the CDR3 is TGTGCCAGCAGTTACTCACAGGACACAGATACGCAGTATTTT. It encodes CASSYSQDTDTQYF.

This sequence joins TRBV29-1 and TRBJ1-2; D not certain. Germline CDR1 SQVTM, CDR2 ANQGSEA. V was trimmed by 6 bases and J by 7 bases, leaving 15 bases between them. This CDR3 region has 12 residues. CDR3 sequence (DNA): TGCAGCGTCGAGAGGGCCGACTCTGGCTACACCTTC. It codes for CSVERADSGYTF. Based on the CDR3 plus reference TRBV29-1 and TRBJ1-2, the full variable domain is SAVISQKPSRDICQRGTSLTIQCQVDSQVTMMFWYRQQPGQSLTLIATANQGSEATYESGFVIDKFPISRPNLTFSTLTVSNMSPEDSSIYLCSVERADSGYTFGSGTRLTVV.

V gene TRBV2 combines with J gene TRBJ2-7, with TRBD2 matching 14 bases. Losses at the gene ends were 6 bases for V and 5 bases for J; bases not matched to a gene: 9. The CDR3 runs to 16 residues. Germline V CDR1 and CDR2: SNHLY, FYNNEI. CDR3 DNA sequence: TGTGCCAGCAGGGCGACTAGCGGGAGGGCCTACCACGAGCAGTACTTC. As protein: CASRATSGRAYHEQYF.

The chain employs TRBV7-2 and TRBJ1-4; D gene ambiguous. CDR3 length: 15 amino acids. The germline V gene has CDR1 SGHTA and CDR2 FQGNSA. The ends were cut back, 0 bases at V and 8 bases at J, with 13 bases in the middle. The chain's CDR3 is CASSLAGSGGEKLFF. The CDR3 DNA reads TGTGCCAGCAGCTTAGCAGGATCAGGTGGCGAAAAACTGTTTTTT.

A remark on this clone: This sample also contains other DNA sequences that code for the same CDR3. The CDR3 region is CSVDNEQFF. The DNA of the CDR3 is TGCAGCGTAGACAATGAGCAGTTCTTC. The genes are TRBV29-1 and TRBJ2-1; D is unresolved. The V and J ends lost 6 bases and 5 bases respectively, with 2 bases between them. This CDR3 comprises 9 residues. Germline lookup yields CDR1 SQVTM and CDR2 ANQGSEA.

The gene calls are TRBV27 and TRBJ1-2; TRBD1 matches at 9 bases. V gave up 2 bases and J gave up 6 bases; unmatched junction bases: 4. Germline CDR1 reads MNHEY; CDR2 reads SMNVEV (reference sequence). CDR3 length: 14 residues. In DNA form, the CDR3 reads TGTGCCAGCAGTTTAGGTGGGACAGGGAATGGCTACACCTTC. It translates to CASSLGGTGNGYTF.

The gene calls are TRBV4-2 and TRBJ1-5; D remains unclear. Germline CDR1 and CDR2: LGHNA and YNFKEQ. The CDR3 spans 14 residues. Trimming took off 4 bases at V and 1 base at J, with 8 bases between the two ends. The CDR3: CASSPRRSNQPQHF. The CDR3, as DNA: TGTGCCAGCAGCCCCAGGCGGAGCAATCAGCCCCAGCATTTT.

CDR3 region: CASSGAGHQPQHF. DNA for the CDR3: TGTGCCAGCAGTGGGGCAGGCCATCAGCCCCAGCATTTT. V gene TRBV2 combines with J gene TRBJ1-5, with D unresolved. V lost 4 bases and J 5 bases, leaving 9 bases between the germline ends. CDR1 is SNHLY and CDR2 is FYNNEI in the germline V gene. This CDR3 spans 13 amino acids.

The chain employs TRBV30 and TRBJ1-5, with 9 bases lining up with TRBD1. The V gene's germline CDR1 is GTSNPN and CDR2 SVGIG (reference sequence). The CDR3 is 16 residues long. V shed 1 base and J 0 bases; nucleotides not matched to a gene: 4. CDR3 amino acids: CAWSDGTGISNQPQHF. CDR3 DNA: TGTGCCTGGAGTGACGGGACAGGGATTAGCAATCAGCCCCAGCATTTT.

This chain links TRBV11-2 with TRBJ2-5; 9 bases align to TRBD1. V shed 5 bases, J shed 5 bases, and the junction held 9 bases outside the gene matches. This CDR3 spans 15 amino acids. Germline assignment: CDR1 SGHAT and CDR2 FQNNGV. The DNA for the CDR3 is TGTGCCAGCAGCCGGCCGGGACAGGGTTGGGAGACCCAGTACTTC. Translation gives CASSRPGQGWETQYF.

The V call is TRBV28, the J call TRBJ1-3; D is unclear. V dropped 4 bases and J dropped 6 bases, with 13 bases sitting between them. The germline V gene has CDR1 MDHEN and CDR2 SYDVKM. CDR3 size: 14 residues. CDR3 in DNA: TGTGCCAGCAGTTCGAGGAGTTTCGAAAACACCATATATTTT. Its translation: CASSSRSFENTIYF. Variable domain in full (rest from reference TRBV28 and TRBJ1-3): DVKVTQSSRYLVKRTGEKVFLECVQDMDHENMFWYRQDPGLGLRLIYFSYDVKMKEKGDIPEGYSVSREKKERFSLILESASTNQTSMYLCASSSRSFENTIYFGEGSWLTVV.

The CDR3 loop reads CASSQDWGGTEAFF. The CDR3 DNA sequence: TGTGCCAGCAGCCAAGATTGGGGGGGGACTGAAGCTTTCTTT. The chain couples TRBV4-2 to TRBJ1-1, with D possibly being TRBD1 (5 bases). The CDR3 runs 14 residues. Germline CDR1 is LGHNA and CDR2 is YNFKEQ. Trimming left V 0 bases short and J 5 bases short, with 10 bases between.

The chain employs TRBV29-1 and TRBJ2-7, with 7 bases matching TRBD1. Germline V CDR1 and CDR2: SQVTM, ANQGSEA. The trim removed 6 bases at V and 5 bases at J, leaving 7 bases unmatched. This CDR3 comprises 12 residues. CDR3 amino acids: CSVIRQGHEQYF. CDR3 nucleotide sequence: TGCAGCGTCATACGACAGGGCCACGAGCAGTACTTC.

A single count supports this clone. The junction and the germline gene differ at one end; a read error may be behind it. This chain uses TRBV28 with TRBJ2-1; TRBD1 aligns across 9 bases. CDR1 and CDR2 (germline): MDHEN, SYDVKM. The length of the CDR3 is 14 residues. Here the CDR3 DNA reads TGTGCCAGCAGTTTGATAGTTGGGGACAGGGTTTTGGTCTTC. Its translation is CASSLIVGDRVLVF.